The entry that follows covers one T cell receptor (beta chain) sequence. The antigen remains unidentified. The data derive from a study of CD8 T cells in Susac syndrome. J was trimmed by 7 bases and V by 0 bases; bases with no gene match: 5. The germline CDR1 and CDR2 sequences are SGHDT and YYEEEE. The CDR3 has 16 amino acids. Random hexamers were used to reverse transcribe the RNA input (about 0.45 to 1 ug). TCRdb ran MiXCR on the immunoSEQ multiplex PCR reads and lists one entry per CDR3 protein. The sample has about 130,000 distinct CDR3 sequences, over 85% seen once. Overall study results and limits: The study's TCR sequencing and HLA analysis drew on a certain number of individuals. That number was acknowledged as relatively small.

TEMRA cells were FACS-enriched and CD8+ and CD4+ T cells negatively isolated. Sequenced material: CD8+ T cells from PBMCs. This rearrangement joins TRBV5-6 to TRBJ1-6; 9 bases are a match to TRBD1. The sequence was collected from a human donor with multiple sclerosis. The chain's CDR3 is CASSLGRQGVNSPLHF. CDR3 DNA sequence: TGTGCCAGCAGCTTGGGGCGACAGGGGGTCAATTCACCCCTCCACTTT. Filled out from reference TRBV5-6 and TRBJ1-6, the complete variable domain reads DAGVTQSPTHLIKTRGQQVTLRCSPKSGHDTVSWYQQALGQGPQFIFQYYEEEERQRGNFPDRFSGHQFPNYSSELNVNALLLGDSALYLCASSLGRQGVNSPLHFGNGTRLTVT.